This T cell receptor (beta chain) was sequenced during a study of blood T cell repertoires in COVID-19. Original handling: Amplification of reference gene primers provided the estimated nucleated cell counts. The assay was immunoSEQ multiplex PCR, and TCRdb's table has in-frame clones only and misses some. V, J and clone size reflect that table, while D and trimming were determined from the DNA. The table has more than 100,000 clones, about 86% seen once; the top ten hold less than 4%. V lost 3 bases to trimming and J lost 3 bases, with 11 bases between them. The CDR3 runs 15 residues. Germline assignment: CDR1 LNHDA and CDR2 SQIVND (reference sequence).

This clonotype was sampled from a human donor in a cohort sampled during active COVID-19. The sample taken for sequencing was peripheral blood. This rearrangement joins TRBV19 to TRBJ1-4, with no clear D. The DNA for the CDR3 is TGTGCCAGTAGTATCCCACGGCTAGCTAATGAAAAACTGTTTTTT. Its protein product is CASSIPRLANEKLFF.